This TCR beta chain was profiled in a study of T cells in narcolepsy. Profiled with immunoSEQ multiplex PCR; TCRdb holds only in-frame clones, not every one. The sample holds some 30,000 clones, 75% to 90% seen once. The germline V gene has CDR1 GTSNPN and CDR2 SVGIG (reference sequence). This CDR3 comprises 11 residues. The V gene lost 0 bases and the J gene lost 4 bases, with 3 bases spanning the gap. The chain couples TRBV30 to TRBJ2-5; D is unclear. Sequenced sample: CD45RA- memory CD4+ T cells from PBMCs. The source is a human donor with narcolepsy. As DNA, the CDR3 is TGTGCCTGGAGTGTTGCAGAGACCCAGTACTTC. Protein: CAWSVAETQYF.